The present T cell receptor (beta chain) was sequenced within a study of blood T cell repertoires in COVID-19. Per germline, CDR1 SGHTA and CDR2 FQGTGA. This CDR3 is built from 15 residues. Trimming took 4 bases from V and 4 from J; bases not matched to a gene: 4. Original handling: Amplification with reference gene primers provided the estimates of nucleated cell counts. TCRdb's copy holds only in-frame clones and misses some; the assay was immunoSEQ multiplex PCR. The V and J calls and clone size were taken over from that table, and D and trimming were inferred from the DNA. The profile covers about 300,000 clones, with around four fifths appearing a single time and about 1.2% taken by the ten largest.

The specimen sequenced was peripheral blood. This TCR derives from a woman between 50 and 59 years old with acute or convalescent COVID-19. The chain employs TRBV7-3 and TRBJ2-5, with TRBD2 matching over 12 bases. CDR3 sequence reads: CASSSSGREGETQYF. Here the CDR3 DNA reads TGTGCCAGCAGCTCTAGCGGGAGGGAGGGAGAGACCCAGTACTTC.